This TCR beta chain was found in a study of cytomegalovirus exposure and HLA in healthy donors (dated by TCRdb to the late 2010s). General notes on the study: An earlier analysis of roughly 500 of the donors reported roughly 300 Gb of sequence data and 95 million to 130 million unique TCR beta sequences obtained from about 179 million T cells. Typing coverage differed by locus: A, B, C, DRB1 and DQB1 were typed in about 620-630 donors, DQA1 in roughly 510, DPA1 in 600 to 610, and DPB1 in just under 490. All discovery cohort repertoires had been generated using a single sequencing platform. Class I and class II HLA loci were covered by the typing at four-digit resolution. The study aimed to test whether cataloging public T cell receptors could reveal signatures of past pathogen exposure. An earlier analysis of 587 of the donors used high-throughput TCR beta sequencing to judge whether each TCR beta V gene segment behaved as functional or pseudogenic. A later analysis re-examined previously published TCR beta repertoires from 500 to 700 donors and added high-resolution HLA genotyping to investigate patterns of TCR occurrence. In the later analysis, no new phenotypic data were used to find candidate immune exposures; instead, reliance was placed on TCR beta sequences and their occurrence across donors. Besides the first cohort of around 670 subjects, a separate validation cohort made up of over 100 different subjects was used. The study used immunosequencing to profile the T cell repertoires of approximately 650 subjects and linked those repertoires to cytomegalovirus serostatus. An early release covering over 500 HLA-typed donors comprised about 300 gigabases of sequencing data and tens of millions of unique TCR sequences. Among a few hundred genotyped donors of the cohort, an average of approximately 240,000 unique TCR beta nucleotide sequences were sequenced per donor, roughly a sixth of them non-productive. Because of strong linkage in the cohort, roughly five DR-DQ haplotypes were treated as single units for association and clustering. Of the roughly 400 genotyped donors, 70% to 90% were placed in the genetic ancestry cluster associated with self-reported Caucasian donors. Alongside the repertoire data, information on donor age, sex, ethnicity and CMV serostatus was compiled. The study combined high-throughput TCR immunosequencing, statistical association of individual TCRs with disease status, and machine learning to predict cytomegalovirus infection status. In a later genetic analysis, genome-wide SNP genotypes for about 60% of the 666 donors were used, and that subset was treated as a discovery cohort.

Sequences SEHNR (CDR1) and FQNEAQ (CDR2) are obtained from the germline V gene (reference sequence). Relative to germline, V is missing 2 bases and J is missing 6 bases, with 7 bases of the junction outside any gene match. Reading from cysteine to phenylalanine, the CDR3 counts 16 amino acids. The CDR3 DNA has 48 bases and is translated from base 1. General conclusions and limits of the study: Immune exposure information for the cohort was limited to CMV serostatus. A cluster of highly shared sequence variants was judged likely to represent a technical artifact of the sequencing pipeline. The classifier was reported to diagnose cytomegalovirus status with high specificity and sensitivity in both the original and validation cohorts. V-gene and J-gene trimming of TCR beta chains was associated with a missense DCLRE1C variant in a later genetic analysis, and the association was replicated in an independent cohort. Linkage disequilibrium might explain the correlated functional status among segregating V segments, but an unknown experimental factor could not be excluded. Most CMV-associated TCR beta chains appeared to be HLA-restricted in a later analysis, and the HLA associations seemed to be driven largely by CMV exposure. While some public TCRs were present in many individuals, most TCR sequences turned up only very rarely across donors. In an earlier analysis of around 600 of the donors, most TCR beta V segments were observed in productive rearrangements about 87% or about 30% of the time, broadly matching IMGT annotations. A later analysis found that HLA-associated TCR beta chains were more clonally expanded and had lower generation probabilities than equally common non-associated chains. A few of the identified cytomegalovirus-associated TCR beta chains were confirmed in vitro to be specific for cytomegalovirus antigens. Some IMGT-functional V segments, including TRBV6-2 and TRBV6-3, could not be told apart with the 87-base-pair reads, so those segments were excluded. The cohort was sequenced for TCR beta chains only, and without alpha or paired-chain data the features that could be detected were limited. In a later analysis, TCR association rates were found to vary across HLA loci, with the most associated TCRs seen for DRB1 alleles and the fewest for HLA-C alleles. A further reported finding was that TCR beta sequences accurately predicted the HLA-A and HLA-B alleles for most subjects in the first cohort. Roughly uniform sequencing depth across donors was assumed in presence/absence analyses, although this assumption may not hold. HLA typing was unavailable for some donors at each locus, so association tests used only the typed subset. Several of the top co-occurrence clusters appeared to be linked to parvovirus B19, influenza, CMV and Epstein-Barr virus, according to a later analysis. In a later analysis, 16,951 TCR beta sequences were associated with specific HLA alleles at a false discovery rate of 0.05. Because counts were too low, roughly 16 rarely observed V segments, including chromosome 9 orphons, were left out of the earlier analysis of about 620 of the donors. A total of 150 to 200 TCR beta chains were listed by the study as associated with cytomegalovirus. It was suggested by the authors that the approach could potentially be generalized to other disease states and immunological phenotypes. According to a later genetic analysis, donors in an Asian-associated ancestry cluster had fewer N-insertions in productive TCRs than the approximately 650-donor mean. Assigning TCR associations to individual alleles was difficult when HLA alleles, especially DR and DQ, strongly co-occurred.

Preparation of the library involved the immunoSEQ multiplex PCR assay. For the multiplex PCR, a mixture combining 60 forward primers for TCR Vbeta segments and 13 reverse primers for TCR Jbeta segments was used. The CDR3 region of rearranged TCR beta genes was amplified from genomic DNA by a multiplex PCR assay. Amplified TCR beta libraries were sequenced as 87-base-pair reads on the Illumina HiSeq System. The paper's processing steps were these. Across the roughly 600 repertoires, a later analysis counted approximately 75 million unique TCR beta chains, about 10 million of which were shared by at least two donors. Raw reads were error-corrected and collapsed into unique sequences with a nearest-neighbor algorithm that merged closely related sequences to remove PCR and sequencing errors. To assign V, D and J gene segments, CDR3 sequences were aligned to IMGT reference sequences. Each retained sequence needed at least a six-nucleotide match to both a V gene segment and a J gene segment. A rearrangement was called productive if the CDR3 had no stop codons and remained in frame with V and J, and every other rearrangement was called non-productive. CDR3 was defined according to IMGT convention as the region running from the second conserved V-encoded cysteine to the conserved J-encoded phenylalanine. In an earlier analysis of approximately 500 of the donors, sequences lacking an unambiguous match to a single V gene segment were excluded. An earlier analysis of about 600 of the donors called V segments functional above 56.7% productive rearrangements and segregating when the between-donor standard deviation exceeded 5%. A statistical classification framework was built to diagnose cytomegalovirus status from the catalog of TCR beta chain sequences. A later analysis assigned V and J genes by comparing TCR nucleotide sequences with IMGT/GENE-DB human TR gene sequences. Using the TCRdist pipeline, a later analysis assigned CDR3 sequences along with most-parsimonious VDJ recombination scenarios. A later analysis defined each TCR beta chain by its CDR3 amino acid sequence plus V-gene family, and excluded reads lacking a unique V-gene family. As a way to deal with suspected cross-contamination and a sequencing artifact, a later analysis dropped 500 to 700 nucleotide sequences that were highly shared and had low generation probability. In a later analysis, a clonal expansion index was calculated for each public chain from normalized within-repertoire ranks of inferred template counts. In a later analysis, generation probabilities were computed using a VDJ recombination model fitted to out-of-frame rearrangements, and the results were checked against IGoR. In a later analysis, hypergeometric tests were used to score TCR-TCR, TCR-HLA and TCR-CMV co-occurrence, with a repertoire-size bias correction applied to TCR pairs. False discovery rates were estimated in a later analysis by permuting HLA or CMV assignments 20 times. In a later analysis, co-occurring TCRs were grouped using DBSCAN, and TCRdist sequence similarity was added for clustering within HLA-allele-positive subsets. For co-occurrence clustering, repertoires with fewer than 30,000 or more than 120,000 public chains were excluded, along with roughly 5 repertoires with anomalous nucleotide sharing. The clones in this table, taken by TCRdb from immuneACCESS, are in-frame only. Not every clone is retained; where verified, under half of the shortfall comes from an unresolved V gene, and the cause of the rest is unknown. V, J and clone size derive from that table, while D and trimming were established from the DNA sequence. The sample table shows about 94,000 clones, and 75% to 80% are seen once. Clones ranked in the top ten supply about 4% of the sample.

The cohort was made up of 650 to 700 healthy bone marrow donors. At the time of sampling, all cohort members were nominally healthy, though unrecorded immune exposures were likely present. The donor was CMV seronegative and belonged to the group of 350 to 400 seronegative cohort members. Each donor provided a peripheral blood sample, and peripheral blood mononuclear cells were used for TCR beta sequencing. The Qiagen DNeasy Blood Extraction Kit was used to extract genomic DNA from the blood cell samples. Details on this clone: Its antigen is still unknown. The input lacks base qualities; no much larger clone sits a single base away.

The sequence derives from a woman between 40 and 55 years old in good health and CMV-seronegative. The chain uses TRBV7-9 and TRBJ2-1; the junction holds 10 bases that match TRBD1. What was sequenced was PBMCs. The CDR3 reads CASSLTGTGDLNEQFF. The DNA sequence follows: TGTGCCAGCAGCTTAACCGGGACAGGGGATCTCAATGAGCAGTTCTTC.